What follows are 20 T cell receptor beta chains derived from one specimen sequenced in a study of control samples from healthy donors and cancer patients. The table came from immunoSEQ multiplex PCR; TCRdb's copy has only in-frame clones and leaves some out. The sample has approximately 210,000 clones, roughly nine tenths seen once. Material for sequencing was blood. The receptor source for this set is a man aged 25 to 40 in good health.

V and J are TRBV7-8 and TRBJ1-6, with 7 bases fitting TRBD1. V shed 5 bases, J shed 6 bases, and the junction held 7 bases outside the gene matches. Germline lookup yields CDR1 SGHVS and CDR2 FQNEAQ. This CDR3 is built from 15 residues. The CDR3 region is CASSPRTGLNSPLHF. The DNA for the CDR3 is TGTGCCAGCAGCCCCCGGACAGGTCTTAATTCACCCCTCCACTTT.

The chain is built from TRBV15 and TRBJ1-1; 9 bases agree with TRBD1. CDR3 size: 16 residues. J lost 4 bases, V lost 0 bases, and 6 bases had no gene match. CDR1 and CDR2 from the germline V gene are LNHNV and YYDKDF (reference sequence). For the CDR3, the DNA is TGTGCCACCAGCAGAGATAGGGGACAGGGAGGCACTGAAGCTTTCTTT. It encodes CATSRDRGQGGTEAFF. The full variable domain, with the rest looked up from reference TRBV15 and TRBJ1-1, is DAMVIQNPRYQVTQFGKPVTLSCSQTLNHNVMYWYQQKSSQAPKLLFHYYDKDFNNEADTPDNFQSRRPNTSFCFLDIRSPGLGDTAMYLCATSRDRGQGGTEAFFGQGTRLTVV.

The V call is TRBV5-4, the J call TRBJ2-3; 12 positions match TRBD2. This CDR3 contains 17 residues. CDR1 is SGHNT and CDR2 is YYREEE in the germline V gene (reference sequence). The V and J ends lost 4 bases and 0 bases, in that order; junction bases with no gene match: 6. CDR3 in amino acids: CASSAGLAGISTDTQYF. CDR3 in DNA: TGTGCCAGCAGCGCCGGACTAGCGGGGATAAGCACAGATACGCAGTATTTT.

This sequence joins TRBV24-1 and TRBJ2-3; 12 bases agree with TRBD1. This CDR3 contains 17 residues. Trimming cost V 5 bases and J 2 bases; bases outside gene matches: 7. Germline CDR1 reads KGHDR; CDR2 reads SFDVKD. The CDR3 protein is CATSATGTGGLTDTQYF. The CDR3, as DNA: TGTGCCACCAGTGCCACCGGGACAGGGGGCCTCACAGATACGCAGTATTTT.

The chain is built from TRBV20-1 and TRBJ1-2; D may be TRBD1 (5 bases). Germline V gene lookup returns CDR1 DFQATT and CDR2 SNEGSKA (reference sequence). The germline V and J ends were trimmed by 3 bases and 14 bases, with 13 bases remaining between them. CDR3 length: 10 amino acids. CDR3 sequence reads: CSARGDPQTF. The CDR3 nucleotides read TGCAGTGCTAGGGGGGATCCACAGACCTTC.

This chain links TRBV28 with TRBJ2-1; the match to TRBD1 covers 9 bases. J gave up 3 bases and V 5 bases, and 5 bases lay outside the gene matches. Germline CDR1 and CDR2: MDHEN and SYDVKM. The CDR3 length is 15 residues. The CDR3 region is CASSPGTGNYNEQFF. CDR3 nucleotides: TGTGCCAGCAGTCCCGGGACAGGGAACTACAATGAGCAGTTCTTC.

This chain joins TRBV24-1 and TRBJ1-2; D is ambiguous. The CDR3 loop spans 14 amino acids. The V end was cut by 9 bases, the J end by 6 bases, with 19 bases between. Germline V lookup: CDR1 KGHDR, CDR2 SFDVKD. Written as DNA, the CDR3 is TGTGCCACCGGGGAGGCCGGATTATTCGATGGCTACACCTTC. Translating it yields CATGEAGLFDGYTF.

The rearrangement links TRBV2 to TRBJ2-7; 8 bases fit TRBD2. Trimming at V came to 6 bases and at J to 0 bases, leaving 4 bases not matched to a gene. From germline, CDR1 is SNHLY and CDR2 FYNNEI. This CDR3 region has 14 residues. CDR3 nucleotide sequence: TGTGCCAGCAGGACCGGGACTAGCTCCTACGAGCAGTACTTC. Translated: CASRTGTSSYEQYF. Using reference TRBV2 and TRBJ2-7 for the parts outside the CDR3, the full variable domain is EPEVTQTPSHQVTQMGQEVILRCVPISNHLYFYWYRQILGQKVEFLVSFYNNEISEKSEIFDDQFSVERPDGSNFTLKIRSTKLEDSAMYFCASRTGTSSYEQYFGPGTRLTVT.

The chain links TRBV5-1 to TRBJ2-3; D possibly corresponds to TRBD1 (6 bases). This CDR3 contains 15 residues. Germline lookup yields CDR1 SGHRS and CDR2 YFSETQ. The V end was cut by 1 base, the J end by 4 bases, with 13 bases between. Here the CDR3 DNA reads TGCGCCAGCAGCTTGCAGGGGATAAGCGCAGATACGCAGTATTTT. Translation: CASSLQGISADTQYF.

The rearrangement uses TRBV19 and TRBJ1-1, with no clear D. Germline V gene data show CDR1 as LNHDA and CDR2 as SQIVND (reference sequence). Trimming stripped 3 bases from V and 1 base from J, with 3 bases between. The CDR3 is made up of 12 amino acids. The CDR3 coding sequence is TGTGCCAGTAGTATGGGGAACACTGAAGCTTTCTTT. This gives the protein CASSMGNTEAFF.

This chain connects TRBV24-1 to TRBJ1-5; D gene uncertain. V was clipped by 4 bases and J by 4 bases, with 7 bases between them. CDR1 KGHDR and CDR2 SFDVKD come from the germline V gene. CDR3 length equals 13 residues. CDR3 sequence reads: CATSERLNQPQHF. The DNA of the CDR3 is TGTGCCACCAGTGAACGGTTGAATCAGCCCCAGCATTTT.

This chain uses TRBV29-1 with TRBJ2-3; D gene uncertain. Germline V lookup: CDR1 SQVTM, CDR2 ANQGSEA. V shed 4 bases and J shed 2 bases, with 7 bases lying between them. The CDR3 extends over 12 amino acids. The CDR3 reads CSVGALTDTQYF. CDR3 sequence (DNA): TGCAGCGTTGGGGCACTCACAGATACGCAGTATTTT.

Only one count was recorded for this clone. The CDR3 region has the DNA TGTGCCAGTAAACAGGGCTACAATGAGCAGTTCTTC. Its protein is CASKQGYNEQFF. The rearrangement joins TRBV19 to TRBJ2-1; weak D call: TRBD1 (6 bases). CDR1 LNHDA and CDR2 SQIVND come from the germline V gene (reference sequence). The V end lost 7 bases, the J end lost 3 bases, and 7 bases lay between the germline ends. CDR3 length: 12 residues.

The DNA for the CDR3 is TGTGCCAGCAGTTATATAGGGGAAGCCAAAAACATTCAGTACTTC. It specifies CASSYIGEAKNIQYF. This chain uses TRBV28 with TRBJ2-4; a weak D match, TRBD1 (5 bases). V was cut by 4 bases and J by 0 bases, with 10 bases left in between. Germline V gene sequence: CDR1 MDHEN, CDR2 SYDVKM. This CDR3 has 15 amino acids.

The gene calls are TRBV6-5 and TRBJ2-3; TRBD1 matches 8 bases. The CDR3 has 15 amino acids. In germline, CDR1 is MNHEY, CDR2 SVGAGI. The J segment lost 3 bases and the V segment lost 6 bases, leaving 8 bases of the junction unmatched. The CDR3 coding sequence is TGTGCCAGCAGGGGGTGGACAGGGAGTACAGATACGCAGTATTTT. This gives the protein CASRGWTGSTDTQYF.

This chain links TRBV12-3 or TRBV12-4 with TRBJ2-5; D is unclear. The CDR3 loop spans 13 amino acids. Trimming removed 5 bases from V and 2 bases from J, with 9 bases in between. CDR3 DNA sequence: TGTGCCAGCAGTACACGGGTACAAGAGACCCAGTACTTC. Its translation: CASSTRVQETQYF.

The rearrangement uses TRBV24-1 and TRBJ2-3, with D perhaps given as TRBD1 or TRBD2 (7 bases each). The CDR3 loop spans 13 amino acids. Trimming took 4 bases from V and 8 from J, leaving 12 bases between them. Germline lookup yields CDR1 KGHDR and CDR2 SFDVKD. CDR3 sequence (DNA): TGTGCCACCAGTGACCTCAGGGGGGGTACGCAGTATTTT. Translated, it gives CATSDLRGGTQYF.

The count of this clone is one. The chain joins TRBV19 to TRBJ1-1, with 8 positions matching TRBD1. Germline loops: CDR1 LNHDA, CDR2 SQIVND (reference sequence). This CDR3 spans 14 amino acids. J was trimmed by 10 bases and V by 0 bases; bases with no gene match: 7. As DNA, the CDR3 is TGTGCCAGTAGTATAGACCTGGGACAGGTGGGAGCTTTCTTT. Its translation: CASSIDLGQVGAFF.

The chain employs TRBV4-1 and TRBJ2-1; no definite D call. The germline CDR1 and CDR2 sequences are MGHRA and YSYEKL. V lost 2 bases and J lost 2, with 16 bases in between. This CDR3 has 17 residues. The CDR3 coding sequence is TGCGCCAGCAGCCAACCCGGTCCCTTCAACCCCTACAATGAGCAGTTCTTC. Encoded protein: CASSQPGPFNPYNEQFF.

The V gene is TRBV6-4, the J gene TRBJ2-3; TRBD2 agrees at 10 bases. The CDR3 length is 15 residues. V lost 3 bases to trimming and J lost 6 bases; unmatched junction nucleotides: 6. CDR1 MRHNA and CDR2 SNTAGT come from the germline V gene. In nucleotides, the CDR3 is TGTGCCAGCAGTGAAGCTAGCGGGGGTTCCGATACGCAGTATTTT. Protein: CASSEASGGSDTQYF.